The clone carrying this TCR beta chain was observed a handful of times. Its cognate antigen is unknown. The sample comes from a study of cytomegalovirus exposure and HLA in healthy donors. It was with 60 Vbeta and 13 Jbeta primers that the PCR ran. Sequenced by immunoSEQ multiplex PCR; TCRdb stores in-frame clones only, minus some. Here the sample spans around 160,000 clones, roughly 72% being singletons. Looked up from germline, CDR1 is KGHSH and CDR2 is LQKENI. This CDR3 spans 16 amino acids. V was pared by 5 bases and J by 4 bases, with 9 bases of the junction left unmatched. Study-wide results and caveats: Later analysis showed TCR association rates varying by HLA locus, highest for DRB1 and lowest for HLA-C. Per a later analysis, HLA-associated TCR beta chains showed more clonal expansion than other, equally common TCR beta chains.

The V and J genes are TRBV18 and TRBJ1-1; the match to TRBD1 covers 11 bases. The sequenced material came from PBMCs. The origin of this receptor is a woman aged 40 to 50 in good health and CMV-seronegative. The CDR3 protein is CASSTGQGAIGTEAFF. For the CDR3, the DNA is TGTGCCAGCTCAACCGGACAGGGGGCGATTGGCACTGAAGCTTTCTTT.